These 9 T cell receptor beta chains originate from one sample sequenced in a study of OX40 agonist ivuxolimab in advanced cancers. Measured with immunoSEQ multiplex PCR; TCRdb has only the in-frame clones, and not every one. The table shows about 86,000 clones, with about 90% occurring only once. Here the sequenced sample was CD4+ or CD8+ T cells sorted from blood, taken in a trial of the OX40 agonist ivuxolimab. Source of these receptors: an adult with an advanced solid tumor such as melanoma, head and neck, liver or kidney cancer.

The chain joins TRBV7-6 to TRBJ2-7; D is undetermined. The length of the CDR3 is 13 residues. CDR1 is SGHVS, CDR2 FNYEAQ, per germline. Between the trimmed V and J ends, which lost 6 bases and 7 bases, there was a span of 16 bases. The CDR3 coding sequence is TGTGCCAGCAGTGAACGGTTGCTTGGGGAGCAGTACTTC. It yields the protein CASSERLLGEQYF.

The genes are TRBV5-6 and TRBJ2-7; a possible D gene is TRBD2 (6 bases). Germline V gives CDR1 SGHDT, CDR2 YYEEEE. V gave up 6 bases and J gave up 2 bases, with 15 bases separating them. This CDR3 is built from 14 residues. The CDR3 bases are TGTGCCAGCACCCTTGGGACTGGGGCCTACGAGCAGTACTTC. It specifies CASTLGTGAYEQYF.

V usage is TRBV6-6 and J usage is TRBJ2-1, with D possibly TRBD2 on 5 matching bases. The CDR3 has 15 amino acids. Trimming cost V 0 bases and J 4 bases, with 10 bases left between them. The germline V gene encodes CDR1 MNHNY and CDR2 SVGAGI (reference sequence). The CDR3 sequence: CASSYSTGSYNEQFF. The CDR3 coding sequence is TGTGCCAGCAGTTACTCAACGGGATCTTACAATGAGCAGTTCTTC.

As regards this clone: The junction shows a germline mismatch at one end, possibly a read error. The DNA of the CDR3 is TGTGCCAGCCCCCCCCGGGAGGGCCAAGTGACCCAGTACTTC. The encoded protein is CASPPREGQVTQYF. The chain uses TRBV27 and TRBJ2-5, with 8 nucleotides matching TRBD2. This CDR3 spans 14 amino acids. Germline V gene data show CDR1 as MNHEY and CDR2 as SMNVEV (reference sequence).

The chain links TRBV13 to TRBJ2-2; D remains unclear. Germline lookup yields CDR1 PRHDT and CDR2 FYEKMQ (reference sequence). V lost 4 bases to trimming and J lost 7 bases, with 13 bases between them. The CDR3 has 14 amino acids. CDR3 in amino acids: CASSSRFLNGELFF. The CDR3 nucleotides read TGTGCCAGCAGCTCGCGCTTTTTAAACGGGGAGCTGTTTTTT.

The CDR3 loop reads CASSEIWTGISPYSNQPQHF. The CDR3 DNA is TGTGCCAGCAGTGAAATCTGGACAGGGATTTCCCCCTATAGCAATCAGCCCCAGCATTTT. The rearrangement links TRBV6-1 to TRBJ1-5, with 8 bases identical to TRBD1. CDR3 length: 20 residues. Germline lookup yields CDR1 MNHNS and CDR2 SASEGT. V was pared by 2 bases and J by 0 bases, with 15 bases of the junction left unmatched.

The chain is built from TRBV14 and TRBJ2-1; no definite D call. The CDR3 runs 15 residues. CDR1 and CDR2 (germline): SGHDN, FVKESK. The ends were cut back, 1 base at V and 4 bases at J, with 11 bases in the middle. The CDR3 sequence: CASSQAAQSYNEQFF. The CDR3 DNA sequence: TGTGCCAGCAGCCAAGCGGCTCAATCTTACAATGAGCAGTTCTTC.

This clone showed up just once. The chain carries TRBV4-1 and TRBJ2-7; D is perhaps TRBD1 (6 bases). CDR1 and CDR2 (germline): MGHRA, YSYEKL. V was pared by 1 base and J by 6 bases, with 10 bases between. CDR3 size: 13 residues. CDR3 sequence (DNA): TGCGCCAGCAGCCAAGCCCTCAGGGGCGAGCAGTACTTC. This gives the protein CASSQALRGEQYF.

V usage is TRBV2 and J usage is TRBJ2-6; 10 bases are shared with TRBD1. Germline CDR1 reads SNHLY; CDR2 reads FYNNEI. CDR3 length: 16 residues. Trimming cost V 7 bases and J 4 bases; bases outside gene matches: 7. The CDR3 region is CASTWDRGSGANVLTF. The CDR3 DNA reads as TGTGCCAGCACTTGGGACAGGGGATCCGGGGCCAACGTCCTGACTTTC. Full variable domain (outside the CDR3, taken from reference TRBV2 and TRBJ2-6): EPEVTQTPSHQVTQMGQEVILRCVPISNHLYFYWYRQILGQKVEFLVSFYNNEISEKSEIFDDQFSVERPDGSNFTLKIRSTKLEDSAMYFCASTWDRGSGANVLTFGAGSRLTVL.